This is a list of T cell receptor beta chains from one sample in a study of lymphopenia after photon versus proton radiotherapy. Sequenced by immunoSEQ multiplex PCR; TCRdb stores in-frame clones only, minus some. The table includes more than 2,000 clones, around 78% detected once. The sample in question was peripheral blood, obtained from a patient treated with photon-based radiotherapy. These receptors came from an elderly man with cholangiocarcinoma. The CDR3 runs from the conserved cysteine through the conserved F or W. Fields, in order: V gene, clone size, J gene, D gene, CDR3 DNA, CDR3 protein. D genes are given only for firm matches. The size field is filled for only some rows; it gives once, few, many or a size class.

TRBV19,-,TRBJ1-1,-,TGTGCCAGTAGTATAGAGGCTCCGGACATCCTATTCAACACTGAAGCTTTCTTT,CASSIEAPDILFNTEAFF
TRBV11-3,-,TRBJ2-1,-,TGTGCCAGCAGTTTAAGGGATAGCTCCTACAATGAGCAGTTCTTC,CASSLRDSSYNEQFF
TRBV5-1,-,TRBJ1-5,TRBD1,TGCGCCAGCAGCCTGGACAGGGGGACTAGCAATCAGCCCCAGCATTTT,CASSLDRGTSNQPQHF
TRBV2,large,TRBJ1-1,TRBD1,TGTGCCACCTCAGGGTACAGGGGGTATACGGTGAACACTGAAGCTTTCTTT,CATSGYRGYTVNTEAFF
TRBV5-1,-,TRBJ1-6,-,TGCGCCAGCAGCTTGGGAGGGGGTAGGGATTCACCCCTCCACTTT,CASSLGGGRDSPLHF
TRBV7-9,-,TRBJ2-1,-,TGTGCCAGCAGCTTAGAACGGCAGACCTACAATGAGCAGTTCTTC,CASSLERQTYNEQFF
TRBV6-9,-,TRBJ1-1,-,TGTGCCAGCATAGGGCACATGATCACTGAAGCTTTCTTT,CASIGHMITEAFF
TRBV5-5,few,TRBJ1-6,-,TGTGCCAGCAGCTCCAGTTCCTATAATTCACCCCTCCACTTT,CASSSSSYNSPLHF
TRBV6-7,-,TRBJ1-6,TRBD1,TGTGCCAGCAGTCACAGACAGGGATGGAGTGTGAGTTCACCCCTCCACTTT,CASSHRQGWSVSSPLHF
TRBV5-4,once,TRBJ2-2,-,TGTGCCAGCAGCCGGACACAAGCTACCGGGGAGCTGTTTTTT,CASSRTQATGELFF
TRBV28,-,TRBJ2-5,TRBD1,TGTGCCAGCAGTTCCCGGACAGGGGTACAGACCCAGTACTTC,CASSSRTGVQTQYF
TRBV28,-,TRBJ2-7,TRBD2,TGTGCCAGCAGTTCGTCGAAAGCGGGGGAGAACTACGAGCAGTACTTC,CASSSSKAGENYEQYF
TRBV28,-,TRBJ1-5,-,TGTGCCAGCAGCCCCCCTCACAGGGTTAGGAGCAATCAGCCCCAGCATTTT,CASSPPHRVRSNQPQHF
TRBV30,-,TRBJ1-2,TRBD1,TGTGCCTGGAGTCCCCTCGACAGGGACTCTTATGGCTACACCTTC,CAWSPLDRDSYGYTF
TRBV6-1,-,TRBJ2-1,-,TGTGCCACCCTCTTCAGACAGGTCTACAATGAGCAGTTCTTC,CATLFRQVYNEQFF
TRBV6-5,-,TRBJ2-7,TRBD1,TGTGCCTGCCACGAGACAGGGGCATCTTACGAGCAGTACTTC,CACHETGASYEQYF
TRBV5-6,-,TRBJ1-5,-,TGTGCCAGCAGCTCCACGCACAGGGATAGCAATCAGCCCCAGCATTTT,CASSSTHRDSNQPQHF
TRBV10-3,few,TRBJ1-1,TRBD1,TGTGCCATCAGTGATTCCGGGACAGTGAACACTGAAGCTTTCTTT,CAISDSGTVNTEAFF
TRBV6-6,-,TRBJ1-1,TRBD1,TGTGCCAGCAGTTACTCGGTCAGGGGGCGGACTGAAGCTTTCTTT,CASSYSVRGRTEAFF